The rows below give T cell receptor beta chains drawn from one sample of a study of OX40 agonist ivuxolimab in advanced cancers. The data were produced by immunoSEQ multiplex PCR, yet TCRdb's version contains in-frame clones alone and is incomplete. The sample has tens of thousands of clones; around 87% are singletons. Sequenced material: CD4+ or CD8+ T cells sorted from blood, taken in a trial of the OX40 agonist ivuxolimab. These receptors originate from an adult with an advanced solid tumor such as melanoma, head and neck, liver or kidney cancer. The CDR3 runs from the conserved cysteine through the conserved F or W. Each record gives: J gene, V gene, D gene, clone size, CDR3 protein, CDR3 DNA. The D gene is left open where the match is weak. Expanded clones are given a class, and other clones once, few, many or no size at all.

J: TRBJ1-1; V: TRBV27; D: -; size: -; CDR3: CASSDYLGATEAFF; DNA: TGTGCCAGCAGCGACTATCTGGGGGCCACTGAAGCTTTCTTT
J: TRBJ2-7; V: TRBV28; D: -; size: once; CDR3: CASSVGGLAYEQYF; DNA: TGTGCCAGCAGTGTGGGGGGCCTGGCCTACGAGCAGTACTTC
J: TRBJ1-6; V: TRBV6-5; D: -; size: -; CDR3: CASSYSTGSGSPLHF; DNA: TGTGCCAGCAGTTACTCTACAGGGTCGGGTTCACCCCTCCACTTT
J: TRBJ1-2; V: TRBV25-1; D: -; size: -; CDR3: CASSGRLKRADGYTF; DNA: TGTGCCAGCAGTGGACGACTTAAAAGGGCGGATGGCTACACCTTC
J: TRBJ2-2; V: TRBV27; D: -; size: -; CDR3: CASSLRAGAGELFF; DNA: TGTGCCAGCAGTTTAAGGGCAGGGGCCGGGGAGCTGTTTTTT
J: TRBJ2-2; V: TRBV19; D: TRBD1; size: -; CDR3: CASSPPGGAGELFF; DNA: TGTGCCAGTAGCCCTCCAGGGGGTGCCGGGGAGCTGTTTTTT
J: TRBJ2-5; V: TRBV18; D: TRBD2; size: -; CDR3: CASSRSSGVETQYF; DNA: TGTGCCAGCTCCAGGTCTAGCGGGGTAGAGACCCAGTACTTC
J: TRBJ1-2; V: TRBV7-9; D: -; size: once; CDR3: CASSPEGVAGSYGYTF; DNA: TGTGCCAGCAGCCCCGAGGGTGTGGCAGGAAGTTATGGCTACACCTTC
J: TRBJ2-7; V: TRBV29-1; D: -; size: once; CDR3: CSVAAGANEQYF; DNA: TGCAGCGTTGCTGCAGGGGCGAACGAGCAGTACTTC
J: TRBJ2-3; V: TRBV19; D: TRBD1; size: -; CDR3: CASSLGQGADTQYF; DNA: TGTGCCAGTAGTCTCGGACAGGGGGCAGATACGCAGTATTTT
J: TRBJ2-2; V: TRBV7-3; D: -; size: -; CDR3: CASSRSETGELFF; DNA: TGTGCCAGCAGCCGCTCTGAGACCGGGGAGCTGTTTTTT
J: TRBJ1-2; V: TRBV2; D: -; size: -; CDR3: CASSGQAGGYTF; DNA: TGTGCCAGCAGTGGACAGGCGGGGGGCTACACCTTC
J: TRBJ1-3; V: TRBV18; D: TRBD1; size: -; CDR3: CASSPLVQGAGSGNTIYF; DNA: TGTGCCAGCTCACCTCTCGTACAGGGGGCCGGCTCTGGAAACACCATATATTTT
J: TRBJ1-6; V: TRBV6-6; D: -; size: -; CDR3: CASSYVQFYNSPLHF; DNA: TGTGCCAGCAGTTACGTGCAGTTCTATAATTCACCCCTCCACTTT
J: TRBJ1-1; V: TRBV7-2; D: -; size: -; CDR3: CASSGGYGTEAFF; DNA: TGTGCCAGCAGCGGAGGCTACGGCACTGAAGCTTTCTTT